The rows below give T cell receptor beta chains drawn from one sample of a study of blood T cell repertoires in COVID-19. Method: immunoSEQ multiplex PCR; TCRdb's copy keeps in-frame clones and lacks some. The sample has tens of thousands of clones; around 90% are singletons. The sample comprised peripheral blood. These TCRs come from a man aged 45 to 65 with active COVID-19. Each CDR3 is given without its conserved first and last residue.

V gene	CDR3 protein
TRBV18	ASSFIRDSEAF
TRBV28	ATKPRGDYGYT
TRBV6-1	ASSELGTIYEQY
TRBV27	ASSLLGDSRTDTQY
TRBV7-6	ASSSRVGLAGGPTGELF
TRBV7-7	ASSRDRQETQY
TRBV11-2	ASSLRGTRFSTDTQY
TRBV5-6	ASSLDRGIVTGELF
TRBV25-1	ASSETSGGEQY
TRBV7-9	ASSVAGGYT
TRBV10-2	ASRDRLNTEAF
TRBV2	ASSDPRGNEQY
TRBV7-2	ASNGGRHNEQF
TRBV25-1	ASSEQTRGSYNEQF
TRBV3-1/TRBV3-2	ASSPSGTSSYEQY
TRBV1	TSSQEGGELF
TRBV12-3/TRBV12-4	ASRRSSVYEQY
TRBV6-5	ASPPGAGGSYEQY
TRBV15	ATSRDTSRVAGNTIY
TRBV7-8	ASSQPGTPYEQY